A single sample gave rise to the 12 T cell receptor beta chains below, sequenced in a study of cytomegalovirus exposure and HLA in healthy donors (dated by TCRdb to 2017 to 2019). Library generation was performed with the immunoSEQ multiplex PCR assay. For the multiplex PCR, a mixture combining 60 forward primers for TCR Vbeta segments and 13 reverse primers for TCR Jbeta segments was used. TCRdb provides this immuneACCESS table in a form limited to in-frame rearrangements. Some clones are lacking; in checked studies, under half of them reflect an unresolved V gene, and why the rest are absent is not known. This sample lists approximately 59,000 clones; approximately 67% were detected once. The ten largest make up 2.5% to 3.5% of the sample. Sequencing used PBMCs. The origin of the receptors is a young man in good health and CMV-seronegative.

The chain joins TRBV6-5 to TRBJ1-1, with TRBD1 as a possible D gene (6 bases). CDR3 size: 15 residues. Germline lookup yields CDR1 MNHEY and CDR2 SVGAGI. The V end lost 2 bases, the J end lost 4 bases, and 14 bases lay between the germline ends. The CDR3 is CASSYGRGRTTEAFF. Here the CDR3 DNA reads TGTGCCAGCAGTTACGGCAGGGGTAGGACCACTGAAGCTTTCTTT.

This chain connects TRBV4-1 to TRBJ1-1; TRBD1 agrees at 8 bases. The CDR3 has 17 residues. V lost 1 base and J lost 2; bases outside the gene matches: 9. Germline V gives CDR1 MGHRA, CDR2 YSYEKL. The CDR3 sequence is CASSQAPGQGANTEAFF. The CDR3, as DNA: TGCGCCAGCAGCCAAGCCCCCGGACAGGGCGCTAACACTGAAGCTTTCTTT.

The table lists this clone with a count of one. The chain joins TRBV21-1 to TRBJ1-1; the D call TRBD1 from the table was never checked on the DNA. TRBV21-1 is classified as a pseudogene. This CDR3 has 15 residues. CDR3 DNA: TGTGCCAGCAGCAGAGGACAGGGGCTTGACACTGAAGCTTTCTTT. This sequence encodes CASSRGQGLDTEAFF.

The CDR3 DNA reads as TGTGCCAGCTCACCATGGGACAGGGTGCAAGAGAATACGCAGTATTTT. Protein sequence: CASSPWDRVQENTQYF. The chain is built from TRBV18 and TRBJ2-3; 9 positions agree with TRBD1. This CDR3 contains 16 residues. Germline assignment: CDR1 KGHSH and CDR2 LQKENI. Trimming removed 2 bases from V and 7 bases from J; junction bases left unmatched: 10.

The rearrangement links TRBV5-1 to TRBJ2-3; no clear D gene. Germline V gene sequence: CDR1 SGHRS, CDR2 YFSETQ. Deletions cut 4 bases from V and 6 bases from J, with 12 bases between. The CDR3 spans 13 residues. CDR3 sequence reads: CASSLRVSDTQYF. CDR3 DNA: TGCGCCAGCAGCCTCCGGGTCTCGGATACGCAGTATTTT. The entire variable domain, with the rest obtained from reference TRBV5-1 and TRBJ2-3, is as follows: KAGVTQTPRYLIKTRGQQVTLSCSPISGHRSVSWYQQTPGQGLQFLFEYFSETQRNKGNFPGRFSGRQFSNSRSEMNVSTLELGDSALYLCASSLRVSDTQYFGPGTRLTVL.

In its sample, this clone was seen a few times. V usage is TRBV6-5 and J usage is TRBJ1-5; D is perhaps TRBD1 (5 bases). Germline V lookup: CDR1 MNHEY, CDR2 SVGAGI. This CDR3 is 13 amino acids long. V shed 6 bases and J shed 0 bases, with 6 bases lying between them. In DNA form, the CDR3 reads TGTGCCAGCAGGACAGATAGCAATCAGCCCCAGCATTTT. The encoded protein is CASRTDSNQPQHF.

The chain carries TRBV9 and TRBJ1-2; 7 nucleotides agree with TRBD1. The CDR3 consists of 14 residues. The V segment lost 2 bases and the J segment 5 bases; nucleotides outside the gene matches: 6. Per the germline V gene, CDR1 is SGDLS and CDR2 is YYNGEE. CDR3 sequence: CASSVRQGPYGYTF. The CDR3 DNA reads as TGTGCCAGCAGCGTCCGACAGGGACCTTATGGCTACACCTTC. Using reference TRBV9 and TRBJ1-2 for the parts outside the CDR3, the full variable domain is DSGVTQTPKHLITATGQRVTLRCSPRSGDLSVYWYQQSLDQGLQFLIQYYNGEERAKGNILERFSAQQFPDLHSELNLSSLELGDSALYFCASSVRQGPYGYTFGSGTRLTVV.

CDR3 protein: CASSLYFSSNYGYTF. The CDR3 nucleotides read TGCGCCAGCAGCTTGTATTTCAGTTCTAACTATGGCTACACCTTC. The chain has TRBV5-1 and TRBJ1-2, with unresolved D. The germline V gene encodes CDR1 SGHRS and CDR2 YFSETQ. The germline V and J ends were trimmed by 1 base and 0 bases, with 10 bases remaining between them. The CDR3 runs 15 residues.

The CDR3 is CASSVTGQTTYEQYF. CDR3 in DNA: TGTGCCAGCAGCGTAACGGGACAGACGACCTACGAGCAGTACTTC. The V and J genes are TRBV9 and TRBJ2-7; 7 nucleotides line up with TRBD1. The junction had 6 bases not matched to a gene; V was cut back by 1 base and J by 2 bases. The CDR3 is 15 residues long. Germline CDR1 reads SGDLS; CDR2 reads YYNGEE.

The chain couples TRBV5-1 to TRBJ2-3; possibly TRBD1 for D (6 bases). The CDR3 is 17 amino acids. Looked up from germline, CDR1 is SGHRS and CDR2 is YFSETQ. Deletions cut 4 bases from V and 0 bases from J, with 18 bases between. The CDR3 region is CASSPDGRGLSTDTQYF. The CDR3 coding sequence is TGCGCCAGCAGCCCCGACGGCAGGGGATTGAGCACAGATACGCAGTATTTT. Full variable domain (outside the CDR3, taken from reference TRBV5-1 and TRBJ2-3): KAGVTQTPRYLIKTRGQQVTLSCSPISGHRSVSWYQQTPGQGLQFLFEYFSETQRNKGNFPGRFSGRQFSNSRSEMNVSTLELGDSALYLCASSPDGRGLSTDTQYFGPGTRLTVL.

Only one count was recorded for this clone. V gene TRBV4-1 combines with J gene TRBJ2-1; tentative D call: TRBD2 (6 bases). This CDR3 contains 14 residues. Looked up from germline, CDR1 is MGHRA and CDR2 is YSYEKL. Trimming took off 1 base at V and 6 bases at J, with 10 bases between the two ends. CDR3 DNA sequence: TGCGCCAGCAGCCAAGTGGGGGGTGCCAATGAGCAGTTCTTC. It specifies CASSQVGGANEQFF.

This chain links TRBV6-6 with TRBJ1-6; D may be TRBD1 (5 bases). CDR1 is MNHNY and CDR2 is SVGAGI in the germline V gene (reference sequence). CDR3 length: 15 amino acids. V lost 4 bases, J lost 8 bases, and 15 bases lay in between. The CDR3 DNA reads TGTGCCAGCAGTTTCTACGGGGGTGGTGATTCACCCCTCCACTTT. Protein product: CASSFYGGGDSPLHF.